The clone carrying this TCR beta chain was picked up a small number of times. Its antigen is as yet unknown. 5'RACE primed from the constant segment yielded TCR alpha and TCR beta cDNA libraries bearing sample barcodes and UMIs. TCRdb used MiXCR to reprocess the 5' RACE reads, holding one entry per CDR3 protein. The sample holds more than 400,000 distinct CDR3 sequences; 18% are singletons and the top ten take roughly an eighth. The data originate from a study of T-cell memory formation after mild COVID-19. Study-level information: The TCR clusters were mostly specific to one donor. The study's findings and limits: CD4+ bias marked clones expanding day 15 to 37, unlike balanced contracting clones. CD8+ contracting clones occupied EMRA, while CD4+ ones occupied mainly CM and EM.

V was pared by 2 bases and J by 7 bases, with 14 bases of the junction left unmatched. Germline V gene data show CDR1 as SGHRS and CDR2 as YFSETQ. This CDR3 spans 18 amino acids. Material: PBMCs or a T cell subset sorted from them (not recorded which). The sequence was obtained from an adult woman who had mild COVID-19 (a few samples of this study predate the infection). Cell type and time point are not known. The chain joins TRBV5-1 to TRBJ1-4; 10 nucleotides match TRBD1. CDR3 loop: CASSFRPPGQGRSEKLFF. The CDR3 DNA follows: TGCGCCAGCAGCTTCAGGCCCCCGGGACAGGGGAGGAGTGAAAAACTGTTTTTT.